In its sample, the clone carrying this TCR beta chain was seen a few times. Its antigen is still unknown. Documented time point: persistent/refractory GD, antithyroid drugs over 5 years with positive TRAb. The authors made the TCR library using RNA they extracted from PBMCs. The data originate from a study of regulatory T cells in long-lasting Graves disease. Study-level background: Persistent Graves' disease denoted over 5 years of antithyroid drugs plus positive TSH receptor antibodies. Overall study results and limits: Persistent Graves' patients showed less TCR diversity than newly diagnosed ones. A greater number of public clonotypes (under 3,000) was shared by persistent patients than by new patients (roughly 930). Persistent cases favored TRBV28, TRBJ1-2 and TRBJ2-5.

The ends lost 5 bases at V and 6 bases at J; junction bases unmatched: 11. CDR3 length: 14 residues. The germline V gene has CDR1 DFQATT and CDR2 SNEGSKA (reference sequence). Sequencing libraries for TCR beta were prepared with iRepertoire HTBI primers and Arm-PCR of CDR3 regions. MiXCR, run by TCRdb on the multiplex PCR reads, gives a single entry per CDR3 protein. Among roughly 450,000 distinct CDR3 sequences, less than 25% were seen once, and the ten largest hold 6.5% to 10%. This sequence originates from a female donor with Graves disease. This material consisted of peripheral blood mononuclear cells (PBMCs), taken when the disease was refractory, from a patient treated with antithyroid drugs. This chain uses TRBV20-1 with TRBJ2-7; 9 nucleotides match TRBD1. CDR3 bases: TGCAGTGCTTGTGAGAAGGACAGGGGCATCGAGCAGTACTTC. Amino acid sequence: CSACEKDRGIEQYF.